Sequencing of this TCR beta chain was carried out in a study of blood T cell repertoires in COVID-19. Participants reported their clinical history, and cohort assignment relied on those reports. TCRdb's table, derived via immunoSEQ multiplex PCR, lists solely in-frame clones and lacks some. The sample has under 300,000 clones, about nine tenths seen once. Trimming shortened V by 5 bases and J by 9 bases, and 11 bases separated the two germline ends. CDR3 length: 13 residues. The germline gives CDR1 SEHNR, CDR2 FQNEAQ (reference sequence). The source of this sequence is a woman in her thirties or forties who had recovered from COVID-19. Material: PBMCs or T cells enriched from blood (not recorded which). The gene calls are TRBV7-9 and TRBJ1-6; the D gene is possibly TRBD1 (5 bases). CDR3 DNA sequence: TGTGCCAGCAGCCCCAGCGGGGGTTCACCCCTCCACTTT. Translating it yields CASSPSGGSPLHF.